Sequencing of this T cell receptor beta chain was carried out in a study of blood T cell repertoires in COVID-19. Study-wide context: T cells, B-cell-depleted T cells, or PBMCs supplied cDNA or gDNA.

Germline V gene lookup returns CDR1 SGHAT and CDR2 FQNNGV. This CDR3 is built from 13 residues. With 4 bases clipped from V and 2 bases from J, the junction kept 2 bases outside the gene matches. Method: immunoSEQ multiplex PCR; TCRdb's copy keeps in-frame clones and lacks some. The sample gives fewer than 250,000 clones, about 91% of which show up once; just over 2.5% is in the top ten. What was sequenced was PBMCs or T cells enriched from blood (not recorded which). This clonotype originated in a woman in her 30s with acute COVID-19. The V gene is TRBV11-2, the J gene TRBJ2-7, with 7 bases aligning to TRBD1. The CDR3 nucleotides read TGTGCCAGCAGCTCAGACAGGGCCTACGAGCAGTACTTC. Translation: CASSSDRAYEQYF.